These 26 T cell receptor beta chains came from one sample sequenced in a study of breast tumors, draining lymph nodes, adjacent tissues. TCRdb reprocessed the multiplex PCR reads via MiXCR and lists one record per CDR3 protein. This sample carries some 66,000 distinct CDR3 sequences, roughly 50% of them seen once, and the ten largest clones take about 19%. Sequenced material: breast tumor tissue. The receptor source for this set is a female donor with breast cancer. Some clones in this sample may be carry-over from other donors' samples.

This clonotype was seen many times. The chain couples TRBV20-1 to TRBJ2-5, with D perhaps matching TRBD1 or TRBD2 (6 bases each). Germline CDR1 is DFQATT and CDR2 is SNEGSKA (reference sequence). Trimming cost V 3 bases and J 4 bases, with 24 bases left between them. This CDR3 has 17 residues. The CDR3 region has the DNA TGCAGTGCTAGGGGGGCCGGGAAGCGGGCGGGCCCAGAGACCCAGTACTTC. It is translated as CSARGAGKRAGPETQYF.

The V call is TRBV5-5, the J call TRBJ2-1; D perhaps matches TRBD2 (5 bases). This CDR3 contains 11 residues. CDR1 and CDR2 from the germline V gene are SGHKS and YYEKEE (reference sequence). V lost 6 bases and J 5 bases, leaving 6 bases between the germline ends. Written as DNA, the CDR3 is TGTGCCAGCACCGGGAACAATGAGCAGTTCTTC. This gives the protein CASTGNNEQFF.

The rearrangement uses TRBV6-6 and TRBJ1-6; 8 bases agree with TRBD1. The CDR3 loop spans 15 amino acids. The J segment lost 5 bases and the V segment lost 3 bases, leaving 3 bases of the junction unmatched. Germline lookup yields CDR1 MNHNY and CDR2 SVGAGI (reference sequence). The CDR3 DNA is TGTGCCAGCAGTTATTCGACAGGGGATAATTCACCCCTCCACTTT. This sequence encodes CASSYSTGDNSPLHF.

The chain has TRBV20-1 and TRBJ2-3; 11 positions match TRBD2. The ends lost 0 bases at V and 4 bases at J; junction bases unmatched: 9. The germline CDR1 and CDR2 sequences are DFQATT and SNEGSKA (reference sequence). This CDR3 has 17 residues. The CDR3 protein is CSAREPRLAGRSDTQYF. DNA of the CDR3: TGCAGTGCTAGAGAACCGCGACTAGCGGGGAGGTCAGATACGCAGTATTTT.

This clonotype was seen at least ten times. The chain recombines TRBV12-3 or TRBV12-4 with TRBJ2-1, with D possibly TRBD1 on 7 matching bases. This CDR3 spans 13 amino acids. V lost 6 bases, J lost 10 bases, and 16 bases lay in between. The CDR3 loop is CASSRGEADEQFF. The CDR3 DNA sequence: TGTGCCAGCAGCAGGGGGGAAGCGGACGAGCAGTTCTTC.

This clonotype was observed at least ten times. The V gene is TRBV12-3 or TRBV12-4, the J gene TRBJ2-1; the match to TRBD2 covers 10 bases. Trimming cost V 3 bases and J 0 bases; bases outside gene matches: 8. The CDR3 has 18 amino acids. The CDR3 region is CASSLRTSGPPSYNEQFF. CDR3 bases: TGTGCCAGCAGTTTGAGGACTAGCGGCCCACCCTCCTACAATGAGCAGTTCTTC.

This clonotype was detected ten times or more. The rearrangement uses TRBV3-1 and TRBJ2-5; 9 nucleotides align to TRBD1. This CDR3 spans 15 amino acids. Trimming cost V 1 base and J 5 bases; bases outside gene matches: 5. Germline V gives CDR1 LGHDT, CDR2 YNNKEL (reference sequence). DNA of the CDR3: TGTGCCAGCAGCCAAGTGGACAGGGGAGGGGAGACCCAGTACTTC. This sequence encodes CASSQVDRGGETQYF.

This clonotype was observed many times. This chain uses TRBV7-9 with TRBJ2-2; the match to TRBD1 covers 11 bases. The CDR3 is made up of 16 amino acids. V was clipped by 5 bases and J by 5 bases; unmatched bases: 7. The germline CDR1 and CDR2 sequences are SEHNR and FQNEAQ (reference sequence). The CDR3 protein is CASSLGQGAGTGELFF. The CDR3 nucleotides read TGTGCCAGCAGCCTCGGACAGGGGGCAGGGACCGGGGAGCTGTTTTTT.

V usage is TRBV14 and J usage is TRBJ2-6, with D perhaps TRBD1 (5 bases). The germline V gene encodes CDR1 SGHDN and CDR2 FVKESK. The CDR3 is made up of 17 amino acids. V was trimmed by 0 bases and J by 2 bases, leaving 11 bases between them. CDR3 in DNA: TGTGCCAGCAGCCAAGAATGGGGCAGGGCTGGGGCCAACGTCCTGACTTTC. Translation gives CASSQEWGRAGANVLTF.

The rearrangement joins TRBV9 to TRBJ1-5, with D possibly TRBD1 on 6 matching bases. Germline values: CDR1 SGDLS, CDR2 YYNGEE. Trimming took off 3 bases at V and 5 bases at J, with 9 bases between the two ends. The CDR3 consists of 13 residues. The CDR3 is CASSEDSDQPQHF. In nucleotides, the CDR3 is TGTGCCAGCAGCGAGGACAGCGATCAGCCCCAGCATTTT.

This clonotype was observed at least ten times. A read error may explain this, as a much larger clone is one base away. The chain employs TRBV6-6 and TRBJ2-7; D gene ambiguous. Trimming removed 4 bases from V and 6 bases from J, with 16 bases in between. CDR3 length equals 14 residues. Germline V gives CDR1 MNHNY, CDR2 SVGAGI (reference sequence). CDR3 DNA sequence: TGTGCCAGCAGTTCCCCTCAGGAAGGACCCGAGCAGTACTTC. This gives the protein CASSSPQEGPEQYF.

This chain joins TRBV29-1 and TRBJ1-2; D is unresolved. The CDR3 is 11 amino acids. CDR1 and CDR2 from the germline V gene are SQVTM and ANQGSEA. CDR3 region: CRLSSNYGYTF. CDR3 in DNA: TGCAGACTGTCGTCTAACTATGGCTACACCTTC.

This rearrangement joins TRBV2 to TRBJ2-1, with D possibly matching TRBD1 (6 bases). Trimming stripped 5 bases from V and 0 bases from J, with 11 bases between. CDR1 is SNHLY and CDR2 is FYNNEI in the germline V gene. This CDR3 is 15 amino acids long. The CDR3, as DNA: TGTGCCAGCAGTTTACAGGGAACCTCCTACAATGAGCAGTTCTTC. Its translation is CASSLQGTSYNEQFF.

This clonotype was observed once. The chain has TRBV11-2 and TRBJ2-1; D could derive from TRBD1 or TRBD2 (6 bases each). CDR3 length: 14 residues. V was shortened by 6 bases and J by 7 bases, with 16 bases between the two germline ends. From germline, CDR1 is SGHAT and CDR2 FQNNGV. For the CDR3, the DNA is TGTGCCAGCAGGAGTTCGGGGGCCGCGAATGAGCAGTTCTTC. Protein product: CASRSSGAANEQFF.

The rearrangement uses TRBV6-1 and TRBJ1-2, with 9 bases identical to TRBD1. This CDR3 contains 13 residues. V was clipped by 11 bases and J by 1 base; unmatched bases: 5. Germline V lookup: CDR1 MNHNS, CDR2 SASEGT. CDR3 sequence reads: CARHRGHNYGYTF. The CDR3 nucleotides are TGTGCCCGCCACAGGGGGCATAACTATGGCTACACCTTC.

The chain is built from TRBV6-5 and TRBJ1-2; D uncertain. V shed 6 bases and J shed 6 bases, with 17 bases lying between them. The germline V gene encodes CDR1 MNHEY and CDR2 SVGAGI. The CDR3 has 14 residues. The CDR3 region has the DNA TGTGCCAGCAGCCAACGAAGGAGGGTTGATGGCTACACCTTC. It translates to CASSQRRRVDGYTF.

This clonotype came up many times. The chain has TRBV18 and TRBJ2-6, with TRBD2 matching 7 bases. Germline loops: CDR1 KGHSH, CDR2 LQKENI. The CDR3 sequence is 15 residues long. The junction had 3 bases not matched to a gene; V was cut back by 0 bases and J by 7 bases. DNA of the CDR3: TGTGCCAGCTCACCACCTGGGAGGGGCGCCAACGTCCTGACTTTC. Protein: CASSPPGRGANVLTF.

In its sample, this clonotype was seen a few times. CDR3 DNA: TGTGCCAGCAGGGACAGGGGAAGTTCGCCTGAAGCTTTCTTT. This gives the protein CASRDRGSSPEAFF. This chain connects TRBV2 to TRBJ1-1, with TRBD1 matching 9 bases. The CDR3 is made up of 14 amino acids. Trimming at V came to 6 bases and at J to 6 bases, leaving 8 bases not matched to a gene. CDR1 and CDR2 (germline): SNHLY, FYNNEI.

As concerns this clonotype: A much larger clone differs by one base, so this may be a read error. In nucleotides, the CDR3 is TGTGCCAGCTCACTGGGGGGACAGGGATATGGCTACACCTTC. It specifies CASSLGGQGYGYTF. The chain is built from TRBV18 and TRBJ1-2; 9 bases are a match to TRBD1. Germline V gene data show CDR1 as KGHSH and CDR2 as LQKENI. V lost 4 bases, J lost 5 bases, and 5 bases stayed unmatched. This CDR3 is built from 14 residues.

The rearrangement joins TRBV19 to TRBJ2-2; D is unclear. The CDR3 covers 15 residues. Germline V lookup: CDR1 LNHDA, CDR2 SQIVND (reference sequence). Trimming took off 5 bases at V and 2 bases at J, with 12 bases between the two ends. Here the CDR3 reads CASSRRAANTGELFF. CDR3 DNA: TGTGCCAGTAGTCGTCGCGCAGCTAACACCGGGGAGCTGTTTTTT.

The chain carries TRBV11-2 and TRBJ2-3; D unclear. V was shortened by 0 bases and J by 6 bases, with 1 base between the two germline ends. Germline V gene data show CDR1 as SGHAT and CDR2 as FQNNGV. The CDR3 contains 11 residues. CDR3 in amino acids: CASSLEDTQYF. Here the CDR3 DNA reads TGTGCCAGCAGCTTAGAGGATACGCAGTATTTT.

This clonotype has at least ten counts. The rearrangement uses TRBV4-1 and TRBJ2-2; D gene uncertain. The CDR3 is made up of 18 amino acids. Germline values: CDR1 MGHRA, CDR2 YSYEKL. Trimming cost V 0 bases and J 1 base, with 15 bases left between them. The CDR3 sequence: CASSQDLPALQNTGELFF. CDR3 sequence (DNA): TGCGCCAGCAGCCAAGATCTGCCGGCACTCCAGAACACCGGGGAGCTGTTTTTT.

This clonotype appeared once. The chain combines TRBV6-2 or TRBV6-3 with TRBJ2-7, with 8 bases aligning to TRBD1. CDR1 MNHEY and CDR2 SVGEGT come from the germline V gene. The CDR3 is made up of 14 amino acids. Trimming cost V 5 bases and J 5 bases; bases outside gene matches: 8. The CDR3 nucleotides are TGTGCCAGCAGTCACCGGACAGGGACCAACGAGCAGTACTTC. Protein product: CASSHRTGTNEQYF.

CDR3: CASSLNDSPSGNTIYF. The CDR3 nucleotides read TGCGCCAGCAGCTTGAACGACAGTCCCTCTGGAAACACCATATATTTT. The V gene is TRBV5-1, the J gene TRBJ1-3; a weak D match, TRBD1 (5 bases). V was trimmed by 1 base and J by 0 bases, leaving 11 bases between them. Germline V gene data show CDR1 as SGHRS and CDR2 as YFSETQ. This CDR3 has 16 residues.

In this sample, this clonotype turned up many times. The rearrangement links TRBV18 to TRBJ1-2, with TRBD1 identical over 10 bases. V shed 2 bases, J shed 6 bases, and the junction held 0 bases outside the gene matches. Germline V gives CDR1 KGHSH, CDR2 LQKENI. CDR3 length: 13 amino acids. The CDR3, as DNA: TGTGCCAGCTCACCAGACAGGGGGCATGGCTACACCTTC. Translating gives CASSPDRGHGYTF. The variable domain in full, completed from reference TRBV18 and TRBJ1-2, reads NAGVMQNPRHLVRRRGQEARLRCSPMKGHSHVYWYRQLPEEGLKFMVYLQKENIIDESGMPKERFSAEFPKEGPSILRIQQVVRGDSAAYFCASSPDRGHGYTFGSGTRLTVV.

Ten or more counts support this clonotype. This rearrangement joins TRBV28 to TRBJ1-4, with TRBD1 matching over 7 bases. V gave up 3 bases and J gave up 8 bases; unmatched junction bases: 9. CDR1 and CDR2 from the germline V gene are MDHEN and SYDVKM. CDR3 length equals 15 residues. The DNA of the CDR3 is TGTGCCAGCAGTTTCGGACAGGCGCCAAGGGAAAAACTGTTTTTT. The encoded protein is CASSFGQAPREKLFF.